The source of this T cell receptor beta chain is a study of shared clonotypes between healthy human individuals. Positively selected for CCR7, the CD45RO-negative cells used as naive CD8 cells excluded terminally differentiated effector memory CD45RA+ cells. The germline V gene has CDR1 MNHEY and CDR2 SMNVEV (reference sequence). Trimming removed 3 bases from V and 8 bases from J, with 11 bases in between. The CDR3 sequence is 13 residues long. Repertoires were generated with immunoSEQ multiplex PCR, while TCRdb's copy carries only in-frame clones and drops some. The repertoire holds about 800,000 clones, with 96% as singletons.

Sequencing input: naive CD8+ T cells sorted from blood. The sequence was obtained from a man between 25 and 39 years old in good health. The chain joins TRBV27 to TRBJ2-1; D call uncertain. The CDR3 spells CASSLSRNHEQFF. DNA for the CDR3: TGTGCCAGCAGTTTGTCTAGAAACCATGAGCAGTTCTTC.